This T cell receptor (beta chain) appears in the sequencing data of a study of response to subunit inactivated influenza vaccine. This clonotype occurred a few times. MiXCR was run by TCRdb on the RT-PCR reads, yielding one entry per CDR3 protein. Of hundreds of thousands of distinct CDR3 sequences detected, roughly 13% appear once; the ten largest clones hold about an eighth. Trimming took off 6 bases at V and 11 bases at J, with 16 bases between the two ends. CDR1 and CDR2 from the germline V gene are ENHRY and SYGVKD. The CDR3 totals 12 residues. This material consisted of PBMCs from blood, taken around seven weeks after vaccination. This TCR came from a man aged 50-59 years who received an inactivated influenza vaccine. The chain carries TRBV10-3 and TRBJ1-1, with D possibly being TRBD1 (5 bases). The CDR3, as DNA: TGTGCCATCAGAGACCAGGGCGTCGGGGCTTTCTTT. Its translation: CAIRDQGVGAFF.